This entry lists 20 T cell receptor beta chains sequenced from one sample in a study of T-cell memory formation after mild COVID-19. TCRdb ran MiXCR on the 5' RACE reads and lists one entry per CDR3 protein. The sample has some 350,000 distinct CDR3 sequences, approximately 16% seen once. Sequencing input: PBMCs or a T cell subset sorted from them (not recorded which). All receptors derive from a man aged 18 to 30 who had mild COVID-19 (a few samples of this study predate the infection). Cell type and time point are not known.

On this clonotype itself: One end of the junction varies from germline; a read error may be responsible. This sequence joins TRBV11-2 and TRBJ1-1; D perhaps matches TRBD1 (5 bases). The germline V gene encodes CDR1 SGHAT and CDR2 FQNNGV. The CDR3 has 13 amino acids. CDR3 sequence (DNA): TGTTCCAGCAGCTTAACAGGGAACACTGAAGCTTTCTTT. It codes for CSSSLTGNTEAFF.

V usage is TRBV7-9 and J usage is TRBJ1-5; tentative D call: TRBD1 (5 bases). Germline V gene sequence: CDR1 SEHNR, CDR2 FQNEAQ (reference sequence). With 2 bases removed from V and 3 bases from J, the gap between germline ends came to 11 bases. The CDR3 loop spans 15 amino acids. Written as DNA, the CDR3 is TGTGCCAGCAGCTTATGGGGCGGGGACAATCAGCCCCAGCATTTT. As protein: CASSLWGGDNQPQHF.

The rearrangement links TRBV20-1 to TRBJ2-7; D tentatively fits TRBD1 or TRBD2 (5 bases each). Trimming shortened V by 5 bases and J by 2 bases, and 13 bases separated the two germline ends. Germline loops: CDR1 DFQATT, CDR2 SNEGSKA (reference sequence). This CDR3 region has 13 residues. CDR3 DNA sequence: TGCAGTGCTTCCGGGACGCCAACCTACGAGCAGTACTTC. Protein sequence: CSASGTPTYEQYF.

This clonotype was found a few times. V is TRBV18 and J is TRBJ1-5; D not resolved. CDR3 length: 14 residues. Germline values: CDR1 KGHSH, CDR2 LQKENI. V was pared by 4 bases and J by 5 bases, with 12 bases between. CDR3 region: CASSLGQADQPQHF. In DNA, the CDR3 is TGTGCCAGCTCACTAGGCCAGGCTGATCAGCCCCAGCATTTT.

This clonotype was detected only a few times. The V call is TRBV7-2, the J call TRBJ2-4; 9 nucleotides agree with TRBD2. This CDR3 region has 20 residues. CDR1 SGHTA and CDR2 FQGNSA come from the germline V gene. The J segment lost 5 bases and the V segment lost 5 bases, leaving 22 bases of the junction unmatched. CDR3 bases: TGTGCCAGCAGCGGGCGCCCCCAGCGGGGGGCCCGTGGTGAACAAAACATTCAGTACTTC. Translation gives CASSGRPQRGARGEQNIQYF. The full variable domain, completed using reference TRBV7-2 and TRBJ2-4, is GAGVSQSPSNKVTEKGKDVELRCDPISGHTALYWYRQSLGQGLEFLIYFQGNSAPDKSGLPSDRFSAERTGGSVSTLTIQRTQQEDSAVYLCASSGRPQRGARGEQNIQYFGAGTRLSVL.

This clonotype was seen only a few times. This rearrangement joins TRBV29-1 to TRBJ2-1; 10 bases fit TRBD2. The V gene end was trimmed by 0 bases and the J gene end by 9 bases; junction bases not matched to a gene: 5. Germline V gene data show CDR1 as SQVTM and CDR2 as ANQGSEA. This CDR3 is 14 amino acids long. CDR3 in amino acids: CSVEDWSGGAEQFF. The CDR3 DNA reads as TGCAGCGTTGAAGATTGGAGCGGGGGGGCTGAGCAGTTCTTC.

This clonotype was picked up many times. The J gene is TRBJ1-5, the V gene TRBV12-3 or TRBV12-4, with unresolved D. Trimming removed 2 bases at V and 4 bases at J, with 6 bases between. CDR3 length: 13 residues. CDR3 sequence: CASSLSQNQPQHF. The CDR3 nucleotides read TGTGCCAGCAGTTTAAGTCAGAATCAGCCCCAGCATTTT.

This clonotype came up many times. J is TRBJ1-2 and V is TRBV28; 7 bases are a match to TRBD1. Germline V gives CDR1 MDHEN, CDR2 SYDVKM. The CDR3 consists of 13 residues. V trimming: 5 bases; J trimming: 2 bases; junction bases outside the gene matches: 2. CDR3 residues: CASSEGQNYGYTF. The CDR3 coding sequence is TGTGCCAGCAGTGAGGGACAGAACTATGGCTACACCTTC.

V and J are TRBV7-7 and TRBJ2-5; 9 positions match TRBD2. The V and J ends lost 1 base and 5 bases, in that order; junction bases with no gene match: 8. The CDR3 consists of 16 residues. CDR1 is SSHAT, CDR2 FNYEAQ, per germline (reference sequence). CDR3 sequence reads: CASSLDLAGGGETQYF. The CDR3 DNA reads as TGTGCCAGCAGCTTAGATCTGGCGGGGGGGGGCGAGACCCAGTACTTC.

This clonotype appeared a few times. V gene TRBV7-2 combines with J gene TRBJ2-3, with 11 nucleotides matching TRBD2. V shed 1 base, J shed 0 bases, and the junction held 9 bases outside the gene matches. Germline V gene lookup returns CDR1 SGHTA and CDR2 FQGNSA. The CDR3 is 19 amino acids. The CDR3 spells CASSLVSGGDLASTDTQYF. The CDR3 DNA is TGTGCCAGCAGCTTAGTTAGCGGGGGGGATCTAGCCAGCACAGATACGCAGTATTTT.

This clonotype was recorded many times. This chain connects TRBV12-3 or TRBV12-4 to TRBJ2-5, with TRBD2 identical over 13 bases. The ends lost 5 bases at V and 2 bases at J; junction bases unmatched: 2. The CDR3 has 15 amino acids. The CDR3 DNA reads as TGTGCCAGCAGTCAGGGACTAGCGGGGCAAGAGACCCAGTACTTC. Amino acids: CASSQGLAGQETQYF.

The chain has TRBV20-1 and TRBJ1-2, with 10 bases matching TRBD1. Germline loops: CDR1 DFQATT, CDR2 SNEGSKA (reference sequence). J gave up 4 bases and V 0 bases, and 5 bases lay outside the gene matches. The CDR3 covers 15 residues. Here the CDR3 reads CSARDSTGGFYGYTF. CDR3 DNA: TGCAGTGCTAGAGATTCGACAGGGGGCTTCTATGGCTACACCTTC.

The table lists this clonotype with a few counts. The gene calls are TRBV6-1 and TRBJ2-7; unclear D gene. V lost 3 bases, J lost 5 bases, and 11 bases lay in between. Germline-derived CDR1 and CDR2 are MNHNS and SASEGT. CDR3 length: 13 residues. The CDR3 DNA is TGTGCCAGCAGTGAGCTCCACTGGCACGAGCAGTACTTC. Translating gives CASSELHWHEQYF.

The V and J genes are TRBV4-3 and TRBJ2-3, with 13 bases identical to TRBD2. The J segment lost 6 bases and the V segment lost 4 bases, leaving 7 bases of the junction unmatched. CDR1 is LGHNA, CDR2 YSLEER, per germline. CDR3 length: 16 residues. The CDR3 loop reads CASSPHGLAGDDTQYF. The CDR3 DNA is TGCGCCAGCAGCCCCCACGGACTAGCGGGGGATGATACGCAGTATTTT.

This clonotype was observed a few times. The rearrangement links TRBV7-2 to TRBJ2-1, with 7 bases identical to TRBD2. The J segment lost 2 bases and the V segment lost 5 bases, leaving 6 bases of the junction unmatched. Looked up from germline, CDR1 is SGHTA and CDR2 is FQGNSA. CDR3 size: 15 residues. CDR3 DNA sequence: TGTGCCAGCAGCAGAAGCGGGGAAGCCTACAATGAGCAGTTCTTC. Translation: CASSRSGEAYNEQFF. Together with reference TRBV7-2 and TRBJ2-1, the CDR3 gives the full variable domain: GAGVSQSPSNKVTEKGKDVELRCDPISGHTALYWYRQSLGQGLEFLIYFQGNSAPDKSGLPSDRFSAERTGGSVSTLTIQRTQQEDSAVYLCASSRSGEAYNEQFFGPGTRLTVL.

This sequence joins TRBV10-3 and TRBJ1-6; D gene ambiguous. V dropped 2 bases and J dropped 7 bases, with 6 bases sitting between them. There are 13 residues in the CDR3. Germline V lookup: CDR1 ENHRY, CDR2 SYGVKD. CDR3 bases: TGTGCCATCAGTGAGGTGTCCAATTCACCCCTCCACTTT. It codes for CAISEVSNSPLHF.

The rearrangement joins TRBV4-1 to TRBJ1-1; D gene unclear. V was clipped by 8 bases and J by 3 bases, with 16 bases between them. This CDR3 region has 14 residues. Germline V CDR1 and CDR2: MGHRA, YSYEKL. The DNA for the CDR3 is TGCGCCAGCTCTCGGACGGTGACGGACACTGAAGCTTTCTTT. Protein product: CASSRTVTDTEAFF.

This chain uses TRBV4-2 with TRBJ2-5; D call uncertain. Germline V gene sequence: CDR1 LGHNA, CDR2 YNFKEQ. There are 12 residues in the CDR3. Trimming shortened V by 0 bases and J by 9 bases, and 8 bases separated the two germline ends. CDR3 in amino acids: CASSQDFFPQYF. DNA of the CDR3: TGTGCCAGCAGCCAAGATTTTTTTCCCCAGTACTTC.

This clonotype was counted a few times. The chain is built from TRBV5-1 and TRBJ2-3; possibly TRBD1 for D (5 bases). Germline V gene lookup returns CDR1 SGHRS and CDR2 YFSETQ. V lost 4 bases, J lost 3 bases, and 12 bases lay in between. The CDR3 totals 14 residues. CDR3 DNA: TGCGCCAGCAGCGGGGCAGGTGGGACAGATACGCAGTATTTT. Protein sequence: CASSGAGGTDTQYF.

This clonotype has more than one count but fewer than ten. The chain employs TRBV2 and TRBJ2-3; D may be TRBD2 (6 bases). Germline assignment: CDR1 SNHLY and CDR2 FYNNEI. This CDR3 region has 17 residues. V lost 1 base, J lost 1 base, and 15 bases lay in between. CDR3 sequence reads: CASSEGPGTGGTDTQYF. The CDR3 bases are TGTGCCAGCAGTGAAGGTCCCGGGACGGGGGGCACAGATACGCAGTATTTT.